This T cell receptor beta chain was captured in a study of cytomegalovirus exposure and HLA in healthy donors. Study background: Researchers found that roughly 80% of 350 to 500 genotyped donors fell within the Caucasian-associated ancestry cluster.

Unmatched junction bases numbered 5, after V lost 3 bases and J lost 6 bases. Germline assignment: CDR1 MNHEY and CDR2 SMNVEV (reference sequence). The length of the CDR3 is 13 residues. Findings and caveats of the study: Among the most significant clusters, several appeared linked to common viral pathogens in a later analysis.

For this clone: Its matching antigen is unknown.

The PCR employed 60 Vbeta primers together with 13 Jbeta primers. Source study methods: Later, roughly 80 million unique TCR beta chains were counted in an analysis, and roughly 11 million of them were shared. The repertoire was sequenced with immunoSEQ multiplex PCR; TCRdb's copy has only in-frame clones and lacks some. The V and J calls and clone size are taken from that table; D and trimming were inferred from the DNA. Of some 130,000 clones in the sample, about 78% are singletons; the top ten hold 1.5%. The TCR comes from a female donor in good health and CMV-seronegative. Sequencing used PBMCs. This sequence joins TRBV27 and TRBJ2-7; 7 nucleotides align to TRBD1. CDR3 sequence: CASSFEGASEQYF. In nucleotides, the CDR3 is TGTGCCAGCAGTTTCGAGGGGGCGAGCGAGCAGTACTTC.